The 19 T cell receptor beta chains below were found in one sample sequenced in a study of cytomegalovirus exposure and HLA in healthy donors. The PCR contained 60 Vbeta and 13 Jbeta primers. The table came from immunoSEQ multiplex PCR; TCRdb's copy has only in-frame clones and leaves some out. The data contain about 160,000 clones, around 81% of them singletons. The sample consisted of PBMCs. The receptors shown here come from a man in his forties in good health and CMV-seronegative.

This clone was seen once. The V gene is TRBV10-3, the J gene TRBJ1-2, with D uncertain. This CDR3 is built from 13 residues. Looked up from germline, CDR1 is ENHRY and CDR2 is SYGVKD. The ends were cut back, 8 bases at V and 0 bases at J, with 10 bases in the middle. The CDR3 nucleotides read TGTGCCATCGGCCCGGGGACTAACTATGGCTACACCTTC. Amino acid sequence: CAIGPGTNYGYTF.

The chain combines TRBV25-1 with TRBJ1-1; a weak D match, TRBD1 (5 bases). Trimming removed 0 bases from V and 0 bases from J, with 8 bases in between. Germline V gives CDR1 MGHDK, CDR2 SYGVNS. This CDR3 is 15 amino acids long. CDR3 sequence reads: CASSEYDRVNTEAFF. The CDR3 region has the DNA TGTGCCAGCAGTGAATATGACAGAGTGAACACTGAAGCTTTCTTT. The full variable domain, with the rest looked up from reference TRBV25-1 and TRBJ1-1, is EADIYQTPRYLVIGTGKKITLECSQTMGHDKMYWYQQDPGMELHLIHYSYGVNSTEKGDLSSESTVSRIRTEHFPLTLESARPSHTSQYLCASSEYDRVNTEAFFGQGTRLTVV.

The V call is TRBV9, the J call TRBJ2-2; TRBD1 aligns across 8 bases. The CDR3 is 18 residues long. Germline lookup yields CDR1 SGDLS and CDR2 YYNGEE. Losses at the gene ends were 6 bases for V and 2 bases for J; bases not matched to a gene: 15. CDR3 amino acids: CASTPIHQGQVNTGELFF. CDR3 bases: TGTGCCAGCACTCCAATCCACCAGGGACAGGTAAACACCGGGGAGCTGTTTTTT. The full variable domain, its missing parts supplied by reference TRBV9 and TRBJ2-2, is DSGVTQTPKHLITATGQRVTLRCSPRSGDLSVYWYQQSLDQGLQFLIQYYNGEERAKGNILERFSAQQFPDLHSELNLSSLELGDSALYFCASTPIHQGQVNTGELFFGEGSRLTVL.

The chain links TRBV28 to TRBJ2-5, with D perhaps TRBD2 (6 bases). V lost 6 bases and J lost 9, with 14 bases in between. Germline V CDR1 and CDR2: MDHEN, SYDVKM. This CDR3 is 12 amino acids long. The CDR3 region is CASSDTGGSQYF. The CDR3 DNA sequence: TGTGCCAGCAGCGACACAGGAGGGTCCCAGTACTTC.

The chain recombines TRBV11-2 with TRBJ2-5, with 8 bases matching TRBD2. CDR1 is SGHAT and CDR2 is FQNNGV in the germline V gene. This CDR3 has 18 amino acids. V dropped 2 bases and J dropped 3; count of bases not matched to a gene: 14. The CDR3 coding sequence is TGTGCCAGCAGCTTAAAGGGAATTGGACTAGCTAAGGAAGAGACCCAGTACTTC. Amino acid sequence: CASSLKGIGLAKEETQYF. The whole variable domain, remainder taken from reference TRBV11-2 and TRBJ2-5, is EAGVAQSPRYKIIEKRQSVAFWCNPISGHATLYWYQQILGQGPKLLIQFQNNGVVDDSQLPKDRFSAERLKGVDSTLKIQPAKLEDSAVYLCASSLKGIGLAKEETQYFGPGTRLLVL.

About this clone: A junction boundary mismatches the germline segment, possibly from a read error. The chain recombines TRBV15 with TRBJ1-4; 8 bases are a match to TRBD1. The CDR3 loop spans 15 amino acids. The germline CDR1 and CDR2 sequences are LNHNV and YYDKDF (reference sequence). The CDR3 DNA is TGTGTCACCAGCGAGATCGACAGGGGCGATGAAAAACTGTTTTTT. Amino acids: CVTSEIDRGDEKLFF.

This clone was seen a handful of times. This sequence joins TRBV4-2 and TRBJ2-1; 10 bases match TRBD2. This CDR3 contains 17 residues. Germline trimming cut 0 bases from V and 7 bases from J; bases unmatched to any gene: 9. The V gene's germline CDR1 is LGHNA and CDR2 YNFKEQ. DNA for the CDR3: TGTGCCAGCAGCCAAGAGGGGTCGGCTAGCGGGAGAAATGAGCAGTTCTTC. The encoded protein is CASSQEGSASGRNEQFF.

The gene calls are TRBV5-1 and TRBJ1-5; D ambiguous. This CDR3 spans 14 amino acids. Germline CDR1 is SGHRS and CDR2 is YFSETQ. V was cut by 5 bases and J by 2 bases, with 11 bases left in between. Here the CDR3 reads CASSPGGGNQPQHF. As DNA, the CDR3 is TGCGCCAGCAGTCCAGGCGGGGGCAATCAGCCCCAGCATTTT.

The genes are TRBV28 and TRBJ2-7; the D gene is possibly TRBD2 (6 bases). The germline V gene has CDR1 MDHEN and CDR2 SYDVKM. The ends were cut back, 10 bases at V and 0 bases at J, with 19 bases in the middle. This CDR3 spans 15 amino acids. The CDR3 sequence: CAISRDLSSSYEQYF. The CDR3 DNA sequence: TGTGCCATCTCGCGGGACTTATCTAGCTCCTACGAGCAGTACTTC.

The chain employs TRBV2 and TRBJ1-2; D may be TRBD1 (5 bases). The CDR3 runs 13 residues. V was cut by 5 bases and J by 2 bases, with 9 bases left in between. In germline, CDR1 is SNHLY, CDR2 FYNNEI. In DNA, the CDR3 is TGTGCCAGCAGTCCCCGACAGAACTATGGCTACACCTTC. It codes for CASSPRQNYGYTF.

The chain recombines TRBV18 with TRBJ2-7; 10 bases map to TRBD1. The CDR3 extends over 14 amino acids. Germline CDR1 and CDR2: KGHSH and LQKENI. The V and J ends lost 4 bases and 2 bases, in that order; junction bases with no gene match: 2. In nucleotides, the CDR3 is TGTGCCAGCTCACTAGGACAGGGGGCCTACGAGCAGTACGTC. Its protein is CASSLGQGAYEQYV.

This chain uses TRBV7-3 with TRBJ2-3; D is uncertain. V shed 3 bases and J shed 6 bases, with 7 bases lying between them. CDR3 length: 12 residues. Looked up from germline, CDR1 is SGHTA and CDR2 is FQGTGA. The CDR3 DNA reads TGTGCCAGCAGCTTTGAGAGGGATACGCAGTATTTT. Amino acid sequence: CASSFERDTQYF. Filled out from reference TRBV7-3 and TRBJ2-3, the complete variable domain reads GAGVSQTPSNKVTEKGKYVELRCDPISGHTALYWYRQSLGQGPEFLIYFQGTGAADDSGLPNDRFFAVRPEGSVSTLKIQRTERGDSAVYLCASSFERDTQYFGPGTRLTVL.

This chain uses TRBV15 with TRBJ2-5; 9 nucleotides match TRBD1. Germline lookup yields CDR1 LNHNV and CDR2 YYDKDF (reference sequence). This CDR3 comprises 13 residues. Germline trimming cut 10 bases from V and 2 bases from J; bases unmatched to any gene: 5. In nucleotides, the CDR3 is TGTGCCATACAGGGGGCGATGCAAGAGACCCAGTACTTC. Protein product: CAIQGAMQETQYF.

The chain has TRBV29-1 and TRBJ2-5; D is possibly TRBD1 (6 bases). The CDR3 has 14 amino acids. V lost 0 bases and J 7 bases, leaving 15 bases between the germline ends. Per germline, CDR1 SQVTM and CDR2 ANQGSEA. The CDR3 loop reads CSVEDTGFVGTQYF. The CDR3 DNA follows: TGCAGCGTTGAAGATACAGGGTTTGTAGGGACCCAGTACTTC.

The chain recombines TRBV6-5 with TRBJ2-3; no firm D call. Trimming took 7 bases from V and 3 from J, leaving 5 bases between them. The CDR3 is 11 amino acids. Germline V gene data show CDR1 as MNHEY and CDR2 as SVGAGI. This CDR3 is CASTYTDTQYF. In nucleotides, the CDR3 is TGTGCCAGCACCTATACAGATACGCAGTATTTT.

The genes are TRBV6-1 and TRBJ1-5; D gene unclear. V was pared by 5 bases and J by 5 bases, with 10 bases between. Germline lookup yields CDR1 MNHNS and CDR2 SASEGT. The CDR3 contains 13 residues. The CDR3 reads CASSSRVDQPQHF. In nucleotides, the CDR3 is TGTGCCAGCAGTTCCCGAGTTGATCAGCCCCAGCATTTT.

J is TRBJ2-7 and V is TRBV6-5; TRBD2 matches 7 bases. Germline CDR1 is MNHEY and CDR2 is SVGAGI. Trimming took 2 bases from V and 1 from J; bases not matched to a gene: 8. The CDR3 is 16 amino acids. Written as DNA, the CDR3 is TGTGCCAGCAGTTACGGCGCGGGAGTTCCTTCCTACGAGCAGTACTTC. This translates into CASSYGAGVPSYEQYF.

The V gene is TRBV4-1, the J gene TRBJ2-1; D call uncertain. Germline CDR1 reads MGHRA; CDR2 reads YSYEKL. V was cut by 0 bases and J by 0 bases, with 9 bases left in between. This CDR3 is built from 16 residues. CDR3 in amino acids: CASSQEELVSYNEQFF. CDR3 nucleotide sequence: TGCGCCAGCAGCCAAGAGGAGCTGGTCTCCTACAATGAGCAGTTCTTC.

The V gene is TRBV7-9, the J gene TRBJ2-6, with D maybe TRBD1 (6 bases). The CDR3 is 16 residues long. Germline CDR1 is SEHNR and CDR2 is FQNEAQ (reference sequence). Trimming stripped 8 bases from V and 0 bases from J, with 14 bases between. The CDR3 here is CASPDRLSSGANVLTF. In DNA, the CDR3 is TGTGCCAGCCCGGACAGACTGAGCTCTGGGGCCAACGTCCTGACTTTC.